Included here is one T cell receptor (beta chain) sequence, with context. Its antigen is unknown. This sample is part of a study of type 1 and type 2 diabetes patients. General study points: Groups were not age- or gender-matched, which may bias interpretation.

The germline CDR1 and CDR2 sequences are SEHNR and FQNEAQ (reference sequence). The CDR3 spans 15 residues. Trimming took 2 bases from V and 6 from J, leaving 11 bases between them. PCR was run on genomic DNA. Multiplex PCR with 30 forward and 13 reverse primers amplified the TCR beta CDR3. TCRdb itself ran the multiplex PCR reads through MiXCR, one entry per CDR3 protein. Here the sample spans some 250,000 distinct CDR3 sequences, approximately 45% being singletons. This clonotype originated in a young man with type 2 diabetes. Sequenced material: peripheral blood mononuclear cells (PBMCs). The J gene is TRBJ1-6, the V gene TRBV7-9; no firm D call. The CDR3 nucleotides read TGTGCCAGCAGCTTATCAGACACCCGTAATTCACCCCTCCACTTT. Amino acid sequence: CASSLSDTRNSPLHF.